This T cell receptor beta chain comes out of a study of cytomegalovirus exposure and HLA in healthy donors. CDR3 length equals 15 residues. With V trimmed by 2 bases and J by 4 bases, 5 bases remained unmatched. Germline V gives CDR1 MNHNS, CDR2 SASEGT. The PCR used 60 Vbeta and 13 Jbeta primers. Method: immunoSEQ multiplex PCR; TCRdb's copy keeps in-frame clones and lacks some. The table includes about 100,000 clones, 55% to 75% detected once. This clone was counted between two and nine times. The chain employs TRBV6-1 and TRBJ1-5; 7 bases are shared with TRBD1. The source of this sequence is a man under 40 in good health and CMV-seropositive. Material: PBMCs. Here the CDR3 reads CASSESPRGNQPQHF. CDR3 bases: TGTGCCAGCAGTGAATCCCCCAGGGGGAATCAGCCCCAGCATTTT.